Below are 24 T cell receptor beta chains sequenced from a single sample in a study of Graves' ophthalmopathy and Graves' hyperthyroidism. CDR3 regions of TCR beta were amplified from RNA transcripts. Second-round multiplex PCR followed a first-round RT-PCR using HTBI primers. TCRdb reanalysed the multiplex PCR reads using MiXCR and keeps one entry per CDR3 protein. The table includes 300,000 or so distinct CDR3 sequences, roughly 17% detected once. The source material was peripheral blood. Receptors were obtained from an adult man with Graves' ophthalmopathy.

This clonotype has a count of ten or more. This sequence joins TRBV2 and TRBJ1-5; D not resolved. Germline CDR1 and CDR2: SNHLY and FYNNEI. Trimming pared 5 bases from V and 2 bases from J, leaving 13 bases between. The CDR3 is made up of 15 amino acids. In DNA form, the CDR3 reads TGTGCCAGCAGTCTTCAGGAAAGGGGCAATCAGCCCCAGCATTTT. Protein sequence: CASSLQERGNQPQHF.

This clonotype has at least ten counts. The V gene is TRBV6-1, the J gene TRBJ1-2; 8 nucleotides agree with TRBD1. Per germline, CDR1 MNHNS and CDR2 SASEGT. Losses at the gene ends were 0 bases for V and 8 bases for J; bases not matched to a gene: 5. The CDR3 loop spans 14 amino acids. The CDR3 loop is CASSEARGTGGYTF. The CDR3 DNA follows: TGTGCCAGCAGTGAAGCTAGAGGGACAGGAGGCTACACCTTC.

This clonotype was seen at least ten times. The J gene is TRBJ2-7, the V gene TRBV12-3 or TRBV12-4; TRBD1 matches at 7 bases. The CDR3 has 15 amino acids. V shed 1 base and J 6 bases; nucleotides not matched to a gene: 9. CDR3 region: CASSLGDTDRAEQYF. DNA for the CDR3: TGTGCCAGCAGTTTAGGGGACACCGACAGGGCCGAGCAGTACTTC.

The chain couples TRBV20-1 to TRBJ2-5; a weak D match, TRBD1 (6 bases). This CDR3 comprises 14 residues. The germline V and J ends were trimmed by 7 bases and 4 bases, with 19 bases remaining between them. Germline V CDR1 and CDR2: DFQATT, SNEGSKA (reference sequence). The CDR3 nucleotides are TGCAGTGTCAGGGGATTGGGCAAAAGAGAGACCCAGTACTTC. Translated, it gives CSVRGLGKRETQYF.

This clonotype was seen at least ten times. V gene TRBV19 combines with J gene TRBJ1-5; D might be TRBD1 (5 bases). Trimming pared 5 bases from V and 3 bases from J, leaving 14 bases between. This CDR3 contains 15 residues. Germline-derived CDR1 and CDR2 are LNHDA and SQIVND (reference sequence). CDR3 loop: CASSSEDTINQPQHF. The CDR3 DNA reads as TGTGCCAGTAGTTCCGAGGACACTATCAATCAGCCCCAGCATTTT.

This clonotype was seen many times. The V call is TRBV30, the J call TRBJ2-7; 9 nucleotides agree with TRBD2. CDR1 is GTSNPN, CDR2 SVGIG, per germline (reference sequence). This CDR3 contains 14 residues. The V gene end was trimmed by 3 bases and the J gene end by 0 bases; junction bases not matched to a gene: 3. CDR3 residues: CAWRISGGSYEQYF. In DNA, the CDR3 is TGTGCCTGGAGAATTAGCGGGGGCTCCTACGAGCAGTACTTC. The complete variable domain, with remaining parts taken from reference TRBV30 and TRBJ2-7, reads SQTIHQWPATLVQPVGSPLSLECTVEGTSNPNLYWYRQAAGRGLQLLFYSVGIGQISSEVPQNLSASRPQDRQFILSSKKLLLSDSGFYLCAWRISGGSYEQYFGPGTRLTVT.

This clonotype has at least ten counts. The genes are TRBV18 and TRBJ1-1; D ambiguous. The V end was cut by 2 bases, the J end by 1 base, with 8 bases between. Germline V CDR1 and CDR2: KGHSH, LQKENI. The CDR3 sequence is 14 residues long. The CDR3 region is CASSPASRNTEAFF. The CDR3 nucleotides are TGTGCCAGCTCACCAGCTAGCCGGAACACTGAAGCTTTCTTT.

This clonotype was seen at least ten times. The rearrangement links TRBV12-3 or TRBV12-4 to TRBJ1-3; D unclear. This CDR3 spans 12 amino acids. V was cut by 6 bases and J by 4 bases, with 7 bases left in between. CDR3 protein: CASSRAGNTIYF. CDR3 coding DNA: TGTGCCAGCAGCCGCGCAGGAAACACCATATATTTT.

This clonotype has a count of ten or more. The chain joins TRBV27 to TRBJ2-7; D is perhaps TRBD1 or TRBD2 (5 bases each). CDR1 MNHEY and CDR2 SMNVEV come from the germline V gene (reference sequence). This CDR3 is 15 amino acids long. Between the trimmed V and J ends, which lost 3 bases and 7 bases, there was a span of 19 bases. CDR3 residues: CASSLYRRDGLEQYF. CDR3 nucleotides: TGTGCCAGCAGTTTGTACCGCCGGGACGGTCTGGAGCAGTACTTC.

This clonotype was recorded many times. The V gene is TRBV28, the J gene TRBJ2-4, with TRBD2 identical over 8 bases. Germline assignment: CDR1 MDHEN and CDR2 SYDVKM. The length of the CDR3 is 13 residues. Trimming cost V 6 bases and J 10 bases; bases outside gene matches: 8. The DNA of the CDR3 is TGTGCCAGCAGCTTGGGGACTAGAGGGATTCAGTACTTC. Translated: CASSLGTRGIQYF.

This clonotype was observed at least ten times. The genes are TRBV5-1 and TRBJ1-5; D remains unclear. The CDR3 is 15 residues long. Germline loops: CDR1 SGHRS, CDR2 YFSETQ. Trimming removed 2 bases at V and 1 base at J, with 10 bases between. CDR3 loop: CASSFGHGSNQPQHF. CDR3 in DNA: TGCGCCAGCAGCTTTGGCCACGGAAGCAATCAGCCCCAGCATTTT.

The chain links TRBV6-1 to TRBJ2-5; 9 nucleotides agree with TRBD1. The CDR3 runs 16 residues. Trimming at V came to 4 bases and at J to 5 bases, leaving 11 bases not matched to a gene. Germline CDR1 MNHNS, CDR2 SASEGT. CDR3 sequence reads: CASSVPGTGSWETQYF. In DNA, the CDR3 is TGTGCCAGCAGTGTACCCGGGACAGGGTCCTGGGAGACCCAGTACTTC.

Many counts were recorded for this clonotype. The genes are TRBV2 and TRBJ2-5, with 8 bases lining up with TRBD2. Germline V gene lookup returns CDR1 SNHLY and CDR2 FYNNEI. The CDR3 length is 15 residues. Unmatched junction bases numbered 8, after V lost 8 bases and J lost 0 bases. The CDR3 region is CASAPGGSDQETQYF. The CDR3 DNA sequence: TGTGCCAGCGCCCCGGGAGGGTCGGACCAAGAGACCCAGTACTTC.

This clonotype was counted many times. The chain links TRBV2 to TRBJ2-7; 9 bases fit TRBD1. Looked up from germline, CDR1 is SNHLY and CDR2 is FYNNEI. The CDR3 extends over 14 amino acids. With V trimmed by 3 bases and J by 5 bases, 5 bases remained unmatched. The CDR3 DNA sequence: TGTGCCAGCAGTGAGCGGACAGGGGTACACGAGCAGTACTTC. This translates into CASSERTGVHEQYF. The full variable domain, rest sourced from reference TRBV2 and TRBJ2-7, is EPEVTQTPSHQVTQMGQEVILRCVPISNHLYFYWYRQILGQKVEFLVSFYNNEISEKSEIFDDQFSVERPDGSNFTLKIRSTKLEDSAMYFCASSERTGVHEQYFGPGTRLTVT.

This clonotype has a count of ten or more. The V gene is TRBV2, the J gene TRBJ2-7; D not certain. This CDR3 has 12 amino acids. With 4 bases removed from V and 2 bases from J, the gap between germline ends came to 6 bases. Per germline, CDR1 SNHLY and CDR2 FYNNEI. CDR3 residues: CASSADPYEQYF. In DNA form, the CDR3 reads TGTGCCAGCAGTGCTGACCCCTACGAGCAGTACTTC.

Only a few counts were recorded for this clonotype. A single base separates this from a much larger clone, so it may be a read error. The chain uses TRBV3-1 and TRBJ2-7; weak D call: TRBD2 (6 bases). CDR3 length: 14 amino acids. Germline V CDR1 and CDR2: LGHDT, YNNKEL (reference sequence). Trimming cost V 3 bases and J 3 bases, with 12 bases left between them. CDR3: CASSQGGGYYEQYF. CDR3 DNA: TGTGCCAGCAGCCAGGGTGGGGGGTACTACGAGCAGTACTTC.

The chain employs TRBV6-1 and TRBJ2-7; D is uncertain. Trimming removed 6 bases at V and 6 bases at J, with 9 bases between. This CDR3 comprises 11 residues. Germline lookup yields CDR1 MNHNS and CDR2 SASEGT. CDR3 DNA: TGTGCCAGCAGAACAGAATCCGAGCAGTACTTC. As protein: CASRTESEQYF.

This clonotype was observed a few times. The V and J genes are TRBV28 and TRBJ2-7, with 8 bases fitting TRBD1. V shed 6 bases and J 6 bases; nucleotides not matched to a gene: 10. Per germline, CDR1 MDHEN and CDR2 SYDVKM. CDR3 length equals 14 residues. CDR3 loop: CASRPRDRRGEQYF. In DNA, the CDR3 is TGTGCCAGCAGGCCTAGGGACAGGAGAGGCGAGCAGTACTTC.

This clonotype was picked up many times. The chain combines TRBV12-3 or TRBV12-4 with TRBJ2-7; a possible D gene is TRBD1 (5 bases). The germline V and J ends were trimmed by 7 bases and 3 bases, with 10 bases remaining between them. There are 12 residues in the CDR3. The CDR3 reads CASTDRIYEQYF. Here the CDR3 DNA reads TGTGCCAGCACCGACAGAATCTACGAGCAGTACTTC.

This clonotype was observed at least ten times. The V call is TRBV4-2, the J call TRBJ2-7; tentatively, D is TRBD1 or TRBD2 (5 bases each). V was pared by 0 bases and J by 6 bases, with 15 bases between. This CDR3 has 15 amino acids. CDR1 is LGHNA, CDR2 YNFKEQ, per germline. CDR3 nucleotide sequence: TGTGCCAGCAGCCAAGAACACCGGTGGGACCGCGAGCAGTACTTC. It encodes CASSQEHRWDREQYF.

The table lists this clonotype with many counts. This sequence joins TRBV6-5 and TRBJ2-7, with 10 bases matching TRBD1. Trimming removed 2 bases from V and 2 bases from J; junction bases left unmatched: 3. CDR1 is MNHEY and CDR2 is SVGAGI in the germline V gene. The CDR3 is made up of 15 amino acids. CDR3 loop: CASSYGQGVTYEQYF. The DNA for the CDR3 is TGTGCCAGCAGTTACGGACAGGGGGTTACCTACGAGCAGTACTTC.

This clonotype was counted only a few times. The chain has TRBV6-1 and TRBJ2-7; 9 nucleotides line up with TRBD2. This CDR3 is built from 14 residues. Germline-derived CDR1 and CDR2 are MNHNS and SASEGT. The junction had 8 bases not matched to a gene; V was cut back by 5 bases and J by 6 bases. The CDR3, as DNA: TGTGCCAGCAGTCCACCGGGACTAGCATCCGAGCAGTACTTC. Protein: CASSPPGLASEQYF.

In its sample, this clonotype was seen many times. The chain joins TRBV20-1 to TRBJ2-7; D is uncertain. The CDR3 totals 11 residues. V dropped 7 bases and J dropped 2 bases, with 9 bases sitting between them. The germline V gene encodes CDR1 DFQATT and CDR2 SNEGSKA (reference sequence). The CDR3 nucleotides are TGCAGTGTCCAAGGTGCCTACGAGCAGTACTTC. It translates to CSVQGAYEQYF.

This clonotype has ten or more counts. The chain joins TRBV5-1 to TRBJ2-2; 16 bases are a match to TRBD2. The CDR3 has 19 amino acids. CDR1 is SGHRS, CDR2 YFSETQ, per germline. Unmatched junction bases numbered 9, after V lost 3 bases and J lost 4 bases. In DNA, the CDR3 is TGCGCCAGCAGCTCAACGGGACTAGCGGGAGGGCCTGTCACCGGGGAGCTGTTTTTT. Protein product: CASSSTGLAGGPVTGELFF.